The sequence of this T cell receptor (beta chain) was determined in a study of post-analysis software for immune sequencing data. Concerning this clonotype: What it binds is unknown.

Study-level points and caveats: There was significantly lower normalized Chao1 diversity in multiple sclerosis patients than in controls.

The authors incorporated unique molecular identifiers into the TCR beta cDNA libraries. TCRdb called the PCR reads again in MiXCR, with one record for every CDR3 protein. The sample contains about 770,000 distinct CDR3 sequences, roughly 46% of which appear only once. Sequenced sample: blood. The origin of this receptor is a girl aged 5 to 17 with multiple sclerosis.

CDR3 DNA: TGTGCCAGCAGCTGGGGACTAGCGGGGCCCAGCTCCTACAATGAGCAGTTCTTC. Encoded protein: CASSWGLAGPSSYNEQFF. The rearrangement links TRBV5-6 to TRBJ2-1, with TRBD2 identical over 13 bases. Germline V gives CDR1 SGHDT, CDR2 YYEEEE. Losses at the gene ends were 3 bases for V and 0 bases for J; bases not matched to a gene: 6. This CDR3 region has 18 residues.